These 29 T cell receptor beta chains came from one sample sequenced in a study of blood T cells in healthy people across ages. A second PCR, run for about 7 to 11 cycles, used a sample-barcoded 5' primer plus a J-beta primer mix. Via MiXCR, TCRdb re-called the 5' RACE reads, giving one row per CDR3 protein. There are 650,000 to 950,000 distinct CDR3 sequences in the sample; under 45% occur only once, and about a fifth lies in the top ten. Source material: blood. These TCRs come from a man aged 55 to 69 in good health.

The V and J genes are TRBV30 and TRBJ1-2; D not resolved. CDR3 length: 12 residues. Germline loops: CDR1 GTSNPN, CDR2 SVGIG (reference sequence). The V end was cut by 5 bases, the J end by 4 bases, with 11 bases between. CDR3 in amino acids: CAWGGYGYGYTF. The CDR3 coding sequence is TGTGCCTGGGGAGGCTATGGCTATGGCTACACCTTC.

This clonotype has only a few counts. The chain employs TRBV20-1 and TRBJ1-2; maybe TRBD1 (6 bases). V was clipped by 0 bases and J by 4 bases, with 18 bases between them. The CDR3 totals 16 residues. Per germline, CDR1 DFQATT and CDR2 SNEGSKA (reference sequence). CDR3: CSARDHEGGSSYGYTF. The CDR3 nucleotides are TGCAGTGCTAGAGATCATGAGGGGGGCTCGAGCTATGGCTACACCTTC.

The V and J genes are TRBV7-2 and TRBJ2-3; weak D call: TRBD1 (6 bases). The V and J ends lost 3 bases and 8 bases respectively, with 18 bases between them. The CDR3 is made up of 15 amino acids. Germline assignment: CDR1 SGHTA and CDR2 FQGNSA. The CDR3 region is CASSFTGTKRGTQYF. CDR3 bases: TGTGCCAGCAGCTTTACAGGGACGAAACGGGGTACGCAGTATTTT.

The chain employs TRBV7-9 and TRBJ1-4; no reliable D call. This CDR3 spans 15 amino acids. From germline, CDR1 is SEHNR and CDR2 FQNEAQ (reference sequence). Deletions cut 5 bases from V and 1 base from J, with 11 bases between. CDR3 region: CASSPGRRTNEKLFF. The CDR3 coding sequence is TGTGCCAGCAGCCCAGGCCGAAGAACTAATGAAAAACTGTTTTTT.

This rearrangement joins TRBV5-1 to TRBJ1-1, with 7 bases identical to TRBD1. The ends lost 0 bases at V and 0 bases at J; junction bases unmatched: 5. CDR3 length equals 16 residues. Germline V lookup: CDR1 SGHRS, CDR2 YFSETQ. CDR3 nucleotide sequence: TGCGCCAGCAGCTTGGGGGACAGTTGGATGAACACTGAAGCTTTCTTT. Its protein is CASSLGDSWMNTEAFF.

The V call is TRBV28, the J call TRBJ2-7; no clear D gene. Germline V CDR1 and CDR2: MDHEN, SYDVKM. Trimming took 7 bases from V and 6 from J, leaving 13 bases between them. This CDR3 contains 12 residues. CDR3 DNA sequence: TGTGCCAGCACCGGCGCTATGGCCGAGCAGTACTTC. Protein product: CASTGAMAEQYF.

J is TRBJ1-6 and V is TRBV27; a weak D match, TRBD1 (6 bases). The CDR3 is 17 amino acids. Trimming pared 6 bases from V and 15 bases from J, leaving 30 bases between. Germline values: CDR1 MNHEY, CDR2 SMNVEV (reference sequence). The DNA of the CDR3 is TGTGCCAGCAGGCCAGCGCTTACAGGGAAGAGACCTCTTGTCCTCCACTTT. This gives the protein CASRPALTGKRPLVLHF.

The chain is built from TRBV5-1 and TRBJ2-1; perhaps TRBD2 as D (5 bases). The CDR3 is 15 amino acids. CDR1 is SGHRS, CDR2 YFSETQ, per germline. The V end was cut by 0 bases, the J end by 3 bases, with 10 bases between. The DNA of the CDR3 is TGCGCCAGCAGCTTGGTGGGAGAGGACTACAATGAGCAGTTCTTC. Translation gives CASSLVGEDYNEQFF.

The rearrangement joins TRBV27 to TRBJ2-1; D tentatively fits TRBD1 or TRBD2 (6 bases each). Trimming stripped 0 bases from V and 0 bases from J, with 12 bases between. This CDR3 region has 17 residues. CDR1 and CDR2 (germline): MNHEY, SMNVEV (reference sequence). The CDR3 coding sequence is TGTGCCAGCAGTTTATCATCCGGAGGGGGCTCCTACAATGAGCAGTTCTTC. It yields the protein CASSLSSGGGSYNEQFF.

The chain employs TRBV20-1 and TRBJ1-6, with a possible D match to TRBD1 (5 bases). Trimming took 3 bases from V and 4 from J, leaving 16 bases between them. Germline lookup yields CDR1 DFQATT and CDR2 SNEGSKA (reference sequence). CDR3 length: 16 amino acids. The DNA of the CDR3 is TGCAGTGCTAGTAATGGGGGGAAGGGTTATAATTCACCCCTCCACTTT. Translating gives CSASNGGKGYNSPLHF.

This clonotype was counted a few times. The chain has TRBV18 and TRBJ1-1, with 8 positions matching TRBD1. This CDR3 spans 16 amino acids. V lost 3 bases, J lost 5 bases, and 11 bases stayed unmatched. CDR1 is KGHSH, CDR2 LQKENI, per germline. The DNA for the CDR3 is TGTGCCAGCTCACCCGCCGGGCAGGGGGCTATGACTGAAGCTTTCTTT. It specifies CASSPAGQGAMTEAFF. Based on the CDR3 plus reference TRBV18 and TRBJ1-1, the full variable domain is NAGVMQNPRHLVRRRGQEARLRCSPMKGHSHVYWYRQLPEEGLKFMVYLQKENIIDESGMPKERFSAEFPKEGPSILRIQQVVRGDSAAYFCASSPAGQGAMTEAFFGQGTRLTVV.

The chain is built from TRBV18 and TRBJ2-3; perhaps TRBD2 as D (6 bases). There are 16 residues in the CDR3. Germline-derived CDR1 and CDR2 are KGHSH and LQKENI. Trimming shortened V by 1 base and J by 5 bases, and 16 bases separated the two germline ends. CDR3 bases: TGTGCCAGCTCACCACGGAGTGGGGGGTCCGGAGATACGCAGTATTTT. This codes for CASSPRSGGSGDTQYF.

This clonotype was recorded a few times. The J gene is TRBJ2-3, the V gene TRBV12-3 or TRBV12-4, with TRBD2 identical over 13 bases. Unmatched junction bases numbered 2, after V lost 5 bases and J lost 0 bases. This CDR3 spans 16 amino acids. CDR3 sequence (DNA): TGTGCCAGCAGTGCGGGACTAGCGGGAAGCACAGATACGCAGTATTTT. This encodes CASSAGLAGSTDTQYF.

There are a few counts of this clonotype. The V call is TRBV29-1, the J call TRBJ2-3, with 14 bases aligning to TRBD2. CDR3 length: 15 residues. Per germline, CDR1 SQVTM and CDR2 ANQGSEA. With V trimmed by 3 bases and J by 3 bases, 2 bases remained unmatched. The CDR3, as DNA: TGCAGCGTTGACCGACTAGCGGGGGGGACAGATACGCAGTATTTT. It yields the protein CSVDRLAGGTDTQYF.

J is TRBJ1-2 and V is TRBV7-9, with a tentative D call TRBD1 (5 bases). V was pared by 1 base and J by 7 bases, with 16 bases between. The germline V gene encodes CDR1 SEHNR and CDR2 FQNEAQ (reference sequence). This CDR3 region has 15 residues. The CDR3 here is CASSLVPREFRGYTF. The CDR3 DNA follows: TGTGCCAGCAGCTTAGTTCCCAGGGAATTTCGTGGCTACACCTTC.

This clonotype was found a few times. The chain carries TRBV27 and TRBJ1-6; D gene uncertain. The germline V gene encodes CDR1 MNHEY and CDR2 SMNVEV (reference sequence). This CDR3 is 15 amino acids long. Between the trimmed V and J ends, which lost 7 bases and 1 base, there was a span of 11 bases. The CDR3 reads CASTPVGSYNSPLHF. The DNA for the CDR3 is TGTGCCAGCACCCCAGTGGGTTCCTATAATTCACCCCTCCACTTT.

Worth noting for this clonotype: It may be a read error: a sequence one base away is much more abundant. V usage is TRBV27 and J usage is TRBJ2-1; possibly TRBD1 for D (6 bases). V was trimmed by 2 bases and J by 10 bases, leaving 12 bases between them. Germline V lookup: CDR1 MNHEY, CDR2 SMNVEV (reference sequence). This CDR3 region has 13 residues. CDR3 bases: TGTGCCAGCAGTTTACAGACAGGTTACGAGCAGTTCTTC. Its translation is CASSLQTGYEQFF.

The CDR3 nucleotides read TGTGCCAGCAGCATTAATTGGACAGGGAGCTACGAGCAGTACTTC. Protein: CASSINWTGSYEQYF. The chain couples TRBV21-1 to TRBJ2-7; the D call in the table, TRBD1, was not verified against the DNA. TRBV21-1 represents a pseudogene. This CDR3 comprises 15 residues.

The chain uses TRBV2 and TRBJ1-6; D is ambiguous. Germline V lookup: CDR1 SNHLY, CDR2 FYNNEI. V lost 6 bases and J 7 bases, leaving 13 bases between the germline ends. This CDR3 has 14 residues. CDR3 coding DNA: TGTGCCAGCAGCCAGGCCCAGCACAATTCACCCCTCCACTTT. It codes for CASSQAQHNSPLHF.

The V and J genes are TRBV12-3 or TRBV12-4 and TRBJ1-6, with TRBD1 as a possible D gene (5 bases). CDR3 length: 17 amino acids. Trimming pared 8 bases from V and 0 bases from J, leaving 17 bases between. CDR3 residues: CASCPGPQSSYNSPLHF. In DNA form, the CDR3 reads TGTGCCAGCTGCCCGGGACCGCAGAGCTCCTATAATTCACCCCTCCACTTT.

The V gene is TRBV20-1, the J gene TRBJ2-5; TRBD1 matches at 7 bases. Germline V lookup: CDR1 DFQATT, CDR2 SNEGSKA (reference sequence). This CDR3 spans 12 amino acids. The junction had 13 bases not matched to a gene; V was cut back by 7 bases and J by 11 bases. CDR3 residues: CSVPRQGNEQYF. Written as DNA, the CDR3 is TGCAGTGTTCCAAGACAGGGAAATGAGCAGTACTTC.

J is TRBJ2-5 and V is TRBV6-5; 13 nucleotides agree with TRBD2. CDR1 and CDR2 from the germline V gene are MNHEY and SVGAGI. This CDR3 is built from 20 residues. The V gene end was trimmed by 2 bases and the J gene end by 5 bases; junction bases not matched to a gene: 17. The CDR3 nucleotides read TGTGCCAGCAGTTACACCGTAACTAGCGGGGGGGCCCGGGCTTTGGAGACCCAGTACTTC. Translation: CASSYTVTSGGARALETQYF.

The J gene is TRBJ2-7, the V gene TRBV10-3; 10 bases are a match to TRBD1. V dropped 0 bases and J dropped 7; count of bases not matched to a gene: 6. Germline V lookup: CDR1 ENHRY, CDR2 SYGVKD. The CDR3 is 15 residues long. The CDR3 here is CAISESRGTGVEQYF. CDR3 in DNA: TGTGCCATCAGTGAGTCGAGGGGGACAGGGGTTGAGCAGTACTTC.

This clonotype was recorded a few times. The V gene is TRBV12-3 or TRBV12-4, the J gene TRBJ2-5, with 13 bases matching TRBD2. V lost 6 bases to trimming and J lost 5 bases; unmatched junction nucleotides: 9. CDR3 length: 16 amino acids. The CDR3 sequence: CASRSTSGGASETQYF. CDR3 DNA sequence: TGTGCCAGCAGATCAACTAGCGGGGGGGCCTCGGAGACCCAGTACTTC.

The rearrangement joins TRBV7-2 to TRBJ2-5; TRBD2 aligns across 11 bases. The trim removed 2 bases at V and 11 bases at J, leaving 13 bases unmatched. The CDR3 extends over 16 amino acids. Germline assignment: CDR1 SGHTA and CDR2 FQGNSA. The CDR3 loop is CASSLWASGGINEQYF. The DNA for the CDR3 is TGTGCCAGCAGCTTATGGGCTAGCGGGGGGATCAATGAGCAGTACTTC.

The genes are TRBV2 and TRBJ2-4; D is perhaps TRBD1 (6 bases). V lost 8 bases to trimming and J lost 8 bases, with 13 bases between them. The CDR3 sequence is 12 residues long. The germline gives CDR1 SNHLY, CDR2 FYNNEI. CDR3 sequence: CASGSEGDIQYF. As DNA, the CDR3 is TGTGCCAGCGGGTCAGAGGGGGACATTCAGTACTTC. Combining the CDR3 with reference TRBV2 and TRBJ2-4 gives the whole variable domain EPEVTQTPSHQVTQMGQEVILRCVPISNHLYFYWYRQILGQKVEFLVSFYNNEISEKSEIFDDQFSVERPDGSNFTLKIRSTKLEDSAMYFCASGSEGDIQYFGAGTRLSVL.

With respect to this clonotype: One junction end does not reproduce the germline sequence, and a read error may be involved. The J gene is TRBJ1-5, the V gene TRBV3-1; possibly TRBD1 for D (5 bases). CDR3 size: 14 residues. Germline CDR1 is LGHDT and CDR2 is YNNKEL (reference sequence). CDR3 DNA sequence: TGTGCCAGCAACCAAGCGGGGCTCGGGCAGCCCCAGCATTTT. Translation: CASNQAGLGQPQHF.

The rearrangement links TRBV11-2 to TRBJ2-3, with 8 positions matching TRBD2. The CDR3 spans 16 residues. Trimming cost V 5 bases and J 5 bases; bases outside gene matches: 12. In germline, CDR1 is SGHAT, CDR2 FQNNGV. The CDR3 region is CASSPRGAGVIDTQYF. The CDR3 DNA reads TGTGCCAGCAGCCCCCGTGGAGCGGGGGTGATAGATACGCAGTATTTT.

The V gene is TRBV28, the J gene TRBJ2-7; D is unclear. CDR1 and CDR2 (germline): MDHEN, SYDVKM. The CDR3 is made up of 13 amino acids. V lost 3 bases and J lost 4, with 10 bases in between. CDR3 sequence (DNA): TGTGCCAGCAGTTTTGGGTTCGGTTACGAGCAGTACTTC. This encodes CASSFGFGYEQYF.